This is a list of T cell receptor beta chains from one sample in a study of CD8+ T cells in alopecia areata. Generated by immunoSEQ multiplex PCR, the TCRdb table keeps only in-frame clones and is missing some. This table has 80,000 to 95,000 clones, roughly 46% appearing once. Sequences were derived from CD8+ T cells sorted from blood, sampled at week 24, from a patient treated with tofacitinib. Receptor source: a human donor with alopecia areata. Each CDR3 is given with its conserved first and last residue. D genes are given only for firm matches. Clone size, where shown, is once, few, many, or a class for clones that have expanded.

TRBJ1-5	TRBD1	few	TRBV7-9	TGTGCCAGCAGCTCCGGGACAGGGCGGAATCAGCCCCAGCATTTT	CASSSGTGRNQPQHF
TRBJ2-3	-	-	TRBV27	TGTGCCAGCAGTTTTAGCCGGGGAGAACATACGCAGTATTTT	CASSFSRGEHTQYF
TRBJ1-1	-	few	TRBV6-1	TGTGCCAGCAGTGACGACTTCACTGAAGCTTTCTTT	CASSDDFTEAFF
TRBJ1-2	-	once	TRBV11-2	TGTGCCAGCAGCTTGTCACAGGACCTAGGGCTCTTC	CASSLSQDLGLF
TRBJ2-7	-	-	TRBV21-1	TGTGCCAGCCCTTATCAACCGGGACAGGGGTACGAGCAGTACTTC	CASPYQPGQGYEQYF
TRBJ2-7	TRBD2	-	TRBV4-2	TGTGCCAGCAGCCAAGAGGTTAGCGGGGCCTACGAGCAGTACTTC	CASSQEVSGAYEQYF
TRBJ2-1	-	many	TRBV19	TGTGCCAGTAGTATAGGAGCGGGTTTGAATGAGCAGTTCTTC	CASSIGAGLNEQFF
TRBJ1-5	-	few	TRBV10-3	TGTGCCATCAGTGAGTCGTCCGATTATCAGCCCCAGCATTTT	CAISESSDYQPQHF
TRBJ1-5	-	once	TRBV27	TGTGCCAGCTCCGCCGCCTGGAATCAGCCCCAGCATTTT	CASSAAWNQPQHF
TRBJ2-2	-	-	TRBV30	TGTGCCTGGACCGCCCTAAGATCCGGGGAGCTGTTTTTT	CAWTALRSGELFF
TRBJ2-1	-	few	TRBV30	TGTGCCTGGAGTGTATTGGCAAATACCGATGAGCAGTTCTTC	CAWSVLANTDEQFF
TRBJ2-1	TRBD2	-	TRBV7-2	TGTGCCAGCAGACACATAGCGGGAGGCCGAAATGAGCAGTTCTTC	CASRHIAGGRNEQFF
TRBJ2-3	TRBD1	once	TRBV13	TGTGCCAGCTCAGACAGGGCTCAAGCAGATACGCAGTATTTT	CASSDRAQADTQYF
TRBJ2-1	TRBD2	few	TRBV30	TGTGCCTGGAGTGGGGCGGGAGCCATTTACAATGAGCAGTTCTTC	CAWSGAGAIYNEQFF
TRBJ2-7	-	-	TRBV7-9	TGTGCCAGCAGCCCGGTGGTCGCCGGAGGGGAGCAGTACTTC	CASSPVVAGGEQYF
TRBJ1-5	-	few	TRBV4-2	TGTGCCAGCAGCCAAGATAGCCGGGGCGGGGCCCAGCATTTT	CASSQDSRGGAQHF
TRBJ1-4	TRBD1	-	TRBV7-8	TGTGCCAGCAGCCCTGGACCCGCCGGGGACAGGTCTAATGAAAAACTGTTTTTT	CASSPGPAGDRSNEKLFF
TRBJ1-5	-	-	TRBV28	TGTGCCAGCAGCCCCGGTGGCAGTAATCAGCCCCAGCATTTT	CASSPGGSNQPQHF
TRBJ2-7	-	-	TRBV30	TGTGCCTGGAGTGATAAGGGTTCTTCCTACGAGCAGTACTTC	CAWSDKGSSYEQYF
TRBJ2-3	TRBD1	-	TRBV6-5	TGTGCCAGCACCGGACAGGGCGGAGATACGCAGTATTTT	CASTGQGGDTQYF
TRBJ2-2	-	-	TRBV7-9	TGTGCCAGCAGTAAGGGGAACACCGGGGAGCTGTTTTTT	CASSKGNTGELFF
TRBJ2-1	TRBD2	-	TRBV7-9	TGTGCCAGCAGCTTAGCGGGGCGGGAGTACGAGCAGTTCTTC	CASSLAGREYEQFF
TRBJ1-4	TRBD1	-	TRBV4-1	TGCGCCAGCAGCGAAGAGGGACAGGGGAGTGAAAAACTGTTTTTT	CASSEEGQGSEKLFF
TRBJ1-1	-	-	TRBV2	TGTGCCAGCAGAACTGGTAGTGGGATGAACACTGAAGCTTTCTTT	CASRTGSGMNTEAFF
TRBJ1-2	-	-	TRBV6-5	TGTGCCAGCAGTTACCGGATCAGGGGAGAGAACTATGGCTACACCTTC	CASSYRIRGENYGYTF
TRBJ1-1	-	-	TRBV29-1	TGCAGCGTCAATCCTCGAGGGCAAAAAAACACTGAAGCTTTCTTT	CSVNPRGQKNTEAFF
TRBJ2-7	TRBD1	-	TRBV2	TGTGCCAGCACTGGGGGTTGGGGACAGGGTCTCTACGAGCAGTACTTC	CASTGGWGQGLYEQYF
TRBJ2-7	-	-	TRBV6-5	TGTGCCAGTCGGGGCTTATACGAGCAGTACTTC	CASRGLYEQYF
TRBJ2-5	-	few	TRBV6-1	TGTGCCAGCAGTCTAGATTCGATTAAGACCCAGTACTTC	CASSLDSIKTQYF
TRBJ2-7	TRBD1	few	TRBV4-1	TGCGCCAGCAGCCAGGGGACAGGGGACGAGCAGTACTTC	CASSQGTGDEQYF
TRBJ2-5	-	-	TRBV7-2	TGTGCCAGCAGCCTCACTGGACTACAAGAGACCCAGTACTTC	CASSLTGLQETQYF
TRBJ2-7	-	few	TRBV7-9	TGTGCCAGCAGCTTATATGAGTTGCACTACGAGCAGTACTTC	CASSLYELHYEQYF
TRBJ1-2	-	-	TRBV7-9	TGTGCCAGCAGCCTGGGCCCTGGCTACACCTTC	CASSLGPGYTF
TRBJ2-2	-	-	TRBV6-5	TGTGCCAGCAGATTAAATGGGGCCGGGGAGCTGTTTTTT	CASRLNGAGELFF
TRBJ1-2	-	many	TRBV28	TGTGCCAGCAGTTTTAGTTTTCTGGGGACCTATGGCTACACCTTC	CASSFSFLGTYGYTF
TRBJ2-2	-	-	TRBV7-8	TGTGCCAGCAGCTTAGGTGTTTACACCGGGGAGCTGTTTTTT	CASSLGVYTGELFF
TRBJ2-5	-	-	TRBV6-5	TGTGCCAGCAGTTACTCGGGGGGGGCTGGAGAGACCCAGTACTTC	CASSYSGGAGETQYF